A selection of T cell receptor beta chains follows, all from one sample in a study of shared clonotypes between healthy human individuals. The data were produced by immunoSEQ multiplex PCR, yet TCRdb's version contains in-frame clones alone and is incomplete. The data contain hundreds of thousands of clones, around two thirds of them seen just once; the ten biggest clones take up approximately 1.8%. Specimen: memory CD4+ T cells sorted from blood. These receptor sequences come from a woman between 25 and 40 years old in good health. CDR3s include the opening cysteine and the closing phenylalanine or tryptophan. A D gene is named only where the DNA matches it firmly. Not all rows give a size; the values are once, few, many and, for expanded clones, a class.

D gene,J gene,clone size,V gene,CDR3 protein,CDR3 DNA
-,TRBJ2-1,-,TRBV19,CASSTGDWAHNEQFF,TGTGCCAGTAGTACAGGGGATTGGGCGCACAATGAGCAGTTCTTC
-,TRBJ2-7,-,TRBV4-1,CASSLRQGGGYEQYF,TGCGCCAGCAGCCTGAGACAGGGAGGAGGCTACGAGCAGTACTTC
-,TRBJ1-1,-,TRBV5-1,CASGPALAGGPEAFF,TGCGCCAGCGGTCCCGCCTTGGCGGGAGGCCCTGAAGCTTTCTTT
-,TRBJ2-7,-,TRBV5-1,CASSLNPWGTRTSEQYF,TGCGCCAGCAGCTTGAATCCATGGGGGACCCGTACAAGCGAGCAGTACTTC
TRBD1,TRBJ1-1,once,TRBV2,CASNGQGATEAFF,TGTGCCAGCAATGGACAGGGGGCCACTGAAGCTTTCTTT
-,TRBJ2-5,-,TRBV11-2,CASSRGSGWDGTQYF,TGTGCCAGCAGCCGGGGGTCGGGATGGGACGGGACCCAGTACTTC
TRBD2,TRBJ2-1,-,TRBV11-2,CASSPPPTSFSRNEQFF,TGTGCCAGCAGCCCCCCGCCGACTAGCTTCTCGAGAAATGAGCAGTTCTTC
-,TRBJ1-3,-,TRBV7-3,CASSTGPGNTIYF,TGTGCCAGCAGCACCGGCCCGGGAAACACCATATATTTT
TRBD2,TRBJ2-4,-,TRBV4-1,CASSLVGGEGNIQYF,TGCGCCAGCAGCTTAGTGGGAGGGGAAGGAAACATTCAGTACTTC
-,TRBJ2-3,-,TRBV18,CASSPVRDIVTDTQYF,TGTGCCAGCTCACCCGTCCGGGACATAGTCACAGATACGCAGTATTTT
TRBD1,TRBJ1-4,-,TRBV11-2,CASSLGGTGANEKLFF,TGTGCCAGCAGCTTAGGGGGGACAGGAGCTAATGAAAAACTGTTTTTT
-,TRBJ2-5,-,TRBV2,CASSEFGAGWETQYF,TGTGCCAGCAGTGAATTTGGTGCGGGTTGGGAGACCCAGTACTTC
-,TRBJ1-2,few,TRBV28,CASSPPDRYLGYTF,TGTGCCAGCAGTCCTCCCGACAGGTACCTTGGCTACACCTTC
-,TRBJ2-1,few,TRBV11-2,CASSLELWGQFF,TGTGCCAGCAGCTTAGAACTCTGGGGGCAGTTCTTC
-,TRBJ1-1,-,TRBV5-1,CASSSTVLNTEAFF,TGCGCCAGCAGCTCGACAGTACTTAACACTGAAGCTTTCTTT
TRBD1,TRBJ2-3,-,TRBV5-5,CASSPRDRVPDTQYF,TGTGCCAGCAGCCCCCGGGACAGGGTACCAGATACGCAGTATTTT
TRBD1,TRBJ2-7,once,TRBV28,CASLIQGARNEQYF,TGTGCCAGCCTAATACAGGGGGCGCGAAACGAGCAGTACTTC
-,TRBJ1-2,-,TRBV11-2,CASSLEDRGYTF,TGTGCCAGCAGCTTAGAAGACCGTGGCTACACCTTC
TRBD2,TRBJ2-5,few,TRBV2,CASSEELAGGRGTQYF,TGTGCCAGCAGTGAAGAGTTAGCGGGAGGTCGGGGGACCCAGTACTTC
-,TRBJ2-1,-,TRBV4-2,CASSRIAGTGDNEQFF,TGTGCCAGCAGCCGAATAGCCGGGACTGGCGACAATGAGCAGTTCTTC
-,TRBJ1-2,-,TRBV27,CASSLLGSSPNYGYTF,TGTGCCAGCAGTTTACTTGGCAGTTCCCCTAACTATGGCTACACCTTC
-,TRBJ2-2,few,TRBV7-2,CASRRNRANTGELFF,TGTGCCAGCAGACGTAACAGGGCTAACACCGGGGAGCTGTTTTTT
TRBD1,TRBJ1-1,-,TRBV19,CASIPRQGAGKNTEAFF,TGTGCCAGTATCCCTAGACAGGGGGCAGGAAAGAACACTGAAGCTTTCTTT
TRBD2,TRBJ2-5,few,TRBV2,CASSGLAGIGVETQYF,TGTGCCAGCAGCGGACTAGCTGGTATCGGTGTTGAGACCCAGTACTTC
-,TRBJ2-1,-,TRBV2,CASNDLASYNEQFF,TGTGCCAGCAACGACCTAGCTTCCTACAATGAGCAGTTCTTC
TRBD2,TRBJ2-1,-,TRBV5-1,CASEQSGALENEQFF,TGCGCCAGCGAACAGAGCGGGGCTTTGGAGAATGAGCAGTTCTTC
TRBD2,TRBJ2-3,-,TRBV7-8,CASSGTSGRVDTQYF,TGTGCCAGCAGCGGGACTAGCGGGAGAGTCGATACGCAGTATTTT
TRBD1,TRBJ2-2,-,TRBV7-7,CAIPRLNRDSQYTGELFF,TGTGCCATCCCCCGTCTTAACCGGGACAGCCAATACACCGGGGAGCTGTTTTTT
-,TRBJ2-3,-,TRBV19,CASSINGWGTDTQYF,TGTGCCAGTAGTATCAACGGGTGGGGCACAGATACGCAGTATTTT
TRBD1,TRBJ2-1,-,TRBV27,CASRTGGFEQFF,TGTGCCAGCAGGACAGGGGGCTTTGAGCAGTTCTTC
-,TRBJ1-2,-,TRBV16,CASSQREDYGYTF,TGTGCCAGCAGCCAAAGGGAAGACTATGGCTACACCTTC
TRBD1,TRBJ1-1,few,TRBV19,CASRLTGEGLTEAFF,TGTGCCAGTAGATTGACAGGGGAAGGGCTCACTGAAGCTTTCTTT
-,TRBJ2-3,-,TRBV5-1,CASSLVSLPDTQYF,TGCGCCAGCAGCTTGGTTAGCCTGCCAGATACGCAGTATTTT
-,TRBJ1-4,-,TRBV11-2,CASSFGGTNEKLFF,TGTGCCAGCAGCTTTGGGGGAACTAATGAAAAACTGTTTTTT
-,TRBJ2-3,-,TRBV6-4,CASSRGGGTDTQYF,TGTGCCAGCAGTAGGGGTGGTGGCACAGATACGCAGTATTTT
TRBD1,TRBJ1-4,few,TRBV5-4,CASSNSQGAEGEKLFF,TGTGCCAGCAGTAACTCGCAGGGGGCGGAGGGAGAAAAACTGTTTTTT
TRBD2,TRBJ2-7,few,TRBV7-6,CASSLDSSGYGTMQYF,TGTGCCAGCAGCTTAGATAGTAGCGGGTACGGGACGATGCAGTACTTC
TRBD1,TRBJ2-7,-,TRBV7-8,CASSMDRNYEQYF,TGTGCCAGCAGTATGGACAGGAACTACGAGCAGTACTTC
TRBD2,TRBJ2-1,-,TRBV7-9,CASSSWTSGRSNEQFF,TGTGCCAGCAGCTCATGGACTAGCGGGAGAAGCAATGAGCAGTTCTTC
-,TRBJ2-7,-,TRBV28,CASSWTRDYEQYF,TGTGCCAGCAGTTGGACACGGGACTACGAGCAGTACTTC
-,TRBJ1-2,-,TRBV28,CASSSHPYSTANNYGYTF,TGTGCCAGCAGTAGCCACCCGTATTCCACAGCCAATAACTATGGCTACACCTTC
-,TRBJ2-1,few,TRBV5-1,CASSLGFSYNEQFF,TGCGCCAGCAGCTTAGGGTTTTCGTACAATGAGCAGTTCTTC
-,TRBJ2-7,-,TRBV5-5,CASSHRVGYEQYF,TGTGCCAGCAGCCACAGGGTTGGGTACGAGCAGTACTTC
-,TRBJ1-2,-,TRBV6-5,CASSYTDGPSYGYTF,TGTGCCAGCAGTTACACTGACGGGCCATCCTATGGCTACACCTTC
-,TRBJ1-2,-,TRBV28,CASSLPGLYYGYTF,TGTGCCAGCAGTCTCCCAGGGCTTTACTATGGCTACACCTTC
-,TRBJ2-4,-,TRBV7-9,CASSSNTRENIQYF,TGTGCCAGCAGCTCCAACACGAGGGAAAACATTCAGTACTTC
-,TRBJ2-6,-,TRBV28,CASSLAPRNPSGANVLTF,TGTGCCAGCAGTTTAGCACCCCGAAATCCTTCTGGGGCCAACGTCCTGACTTTC
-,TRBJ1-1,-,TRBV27,CASTRDSVNTEAFF,TGTGCCAGCACCAGAGACTCGGTTAACACTGAAGCTTTCTTT
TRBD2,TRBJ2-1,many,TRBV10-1,CASSEAPAGGYNEQFF,TGCGCCAGCAGTGAAGCCCCAGCGGGAGGGTACAATGAGCAGTTCTTC
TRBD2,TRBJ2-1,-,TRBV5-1,CASSPTSGRAYEQFF,TGCGCCAGCAGCCCAACTAGCGGGAGGGCCTACGAGCAGTTCTTC
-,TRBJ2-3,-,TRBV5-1,CASTSGTDTQYF,TGCGCCAGCACTAGCGGCACAGATACGCAGTATTTT
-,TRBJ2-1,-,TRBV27,CASLRTAAISYNEQFF,TGTGCCAGCCTCCGGACCGCCGCAATCTCCTACAATGAGCAGTTCTTC
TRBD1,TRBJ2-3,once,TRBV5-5,CASSAPTGTGTPDTQYF,TGTGCCAGCAGCGCCCCTACCGGGACAGGGACGCCAGATACGCAGTATTTT
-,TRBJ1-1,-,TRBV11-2,CASSLVSGRIEAEAFF,TGTGCCAGCAGCTTAGTTTCAGGGAGGATTGAGGCTGAAGCTTTCTTT
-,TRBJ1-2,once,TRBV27,CASSPGGAGAYGYTF,TGTGCCAGCAGTCCCGGCGGGGCAGGTGCATATGGCTACACCTTC
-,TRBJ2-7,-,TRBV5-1,CASSLEQGPYEQYF,TGCGCCAGCAGCTTGGAGCAGGGTCCCTACGAGCAGTACTTC